The clone carrying this TCR beta chain appeared once. Assay used: immunoSEQ multiplex PCR; TCRdb lists only in-frame clones, some missing. Among more than 100,000 clones, roughly nine tenths were seen once, and the ten largest hold under 0.7%. The entry originates in a study of OX40 agonist ivuxolimab in advanced cancers. The CDR3 loop spans 16 amino acids. With V trimmed by 2 bases and J by 8 bases, 10 bases remained unmatched. CDR1 and CDR2 (germline): SGHVT, SQSDAQ. The chain employs TRBV7-4 and TRBJ2-1; 9 bases are a match to TRBD2. The sequence was collected from an adult with an advanced solid tumor such as melanoma, head and neck, liver or kidney cancer. Sample: CD4+ or CD8+ T cells sorted from blood, taken in a trial of the OX40 agonist ivuxolimab. The CDR3 bases are TGTGCCAGCAGCTTATCCGGGACTAGCACGTGCGATGAGCAGTTCTTC. Its translation is CASSLSGTSTCDEQFF.